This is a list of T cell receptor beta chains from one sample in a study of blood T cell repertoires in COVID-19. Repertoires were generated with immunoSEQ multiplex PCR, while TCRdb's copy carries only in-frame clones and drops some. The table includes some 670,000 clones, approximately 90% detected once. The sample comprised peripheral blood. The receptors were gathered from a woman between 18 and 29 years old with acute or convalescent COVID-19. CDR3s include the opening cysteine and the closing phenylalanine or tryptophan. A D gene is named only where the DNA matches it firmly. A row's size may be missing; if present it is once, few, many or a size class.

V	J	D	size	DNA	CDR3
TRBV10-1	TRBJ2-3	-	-	TGCGCCAGCAGTGAGGCCCCCAGTGGTAGCCATGACACAGATACGCAGTATTTT	CASSEAPSGSHDTDTQYF
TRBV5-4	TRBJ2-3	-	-	TGTGCCAGCAGCCGTCGTCGGGGGAGCACAGATACGCAGTATTTT	CASSRRRGSTDTQYF
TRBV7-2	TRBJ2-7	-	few	TGTGCCAGCAGCTTAGGTAAGACTACGAATGACTACGAGCAGTACTTC	CASSLGKTTNDYEQYF
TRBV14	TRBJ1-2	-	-	TGTGCCAGCAGCCCCCACAGGGAAATTAACTATGGCTACACCTTC	CASSPHREINYGYTF
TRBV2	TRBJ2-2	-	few	TGTGCCAGCAGTGAAAATACTGGGGGGGGCGCCGGCACCGGGGAGCTGTTTTTT	CASSENTGGGAGTGELFF
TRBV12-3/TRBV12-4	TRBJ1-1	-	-	TGTGCCAGCAGCGTGGGGCCTGAAGCTTTCTTT	CASSVGPEAFF
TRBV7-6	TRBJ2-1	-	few	TGTGCCAGCAGCGATCAGGGAAATGAGCAGTTCTTC	CASSDQGNEQFF
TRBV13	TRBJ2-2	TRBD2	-	TGTGCCAGCAGCCGCCGAGCGGGGGGGAACACCGGGGAGCTGTTTTTT	CASSRRAGGNTGELFF
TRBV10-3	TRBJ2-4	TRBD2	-	TGTGCCATCAGTTACGGGGGGGCCAAAAACATTCAGTACTTC	CAISYGGAKNIQYF
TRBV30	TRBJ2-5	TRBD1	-	TGTGCCTGGAGTGTAGGGCAGGGGGTTTTAGAGACCCAGTACTTC	CAWSVGQGVLETQYF
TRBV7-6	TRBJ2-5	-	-	TGTGCCAGCAGCTTAGGTTTCGCCGAGGGAGAGACCCAGTACTTC	CASSLGFAEGETQYF
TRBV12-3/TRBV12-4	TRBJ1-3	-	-	TGTGCCAGCAGTTTTGGTCAGATAAACACCATATATTTT	CASSFGQINTIYF
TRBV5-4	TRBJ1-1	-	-	TGTGCCAGCAAAACCACGGGAGGGGGACATCTGAACACTGAAGCTTTCTTT	CASKTTGGGHLNTEAFF
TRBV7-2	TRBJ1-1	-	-	TGTGCCAGCAGGCCTAGGGAAGGGGGTAGGGCTTTCTTT	CASRPREGGRAFF
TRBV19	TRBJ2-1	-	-	TGTGCCAGTAGTAGCCTAAACGGGAACTACAATGAGCAGTTCTTC	CASSSLNGNYNEQFF
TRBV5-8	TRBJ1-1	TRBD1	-	TGTGCCAGCAGCTTGGTGGGACAGGGAACTGAAGCTTTCTTT	CASSLVGQGTEAFF
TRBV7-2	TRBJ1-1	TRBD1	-	TGTGCCAGCAGCTTACAGGGGGCTGGGAGCACTGAAGCTTTCTTT	CASSLQGAGSTEAFF
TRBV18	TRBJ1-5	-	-	TGTGCCAGCTCAGTGGACACCAATCAGCCCCAGCATTTT	CASSVDTNQPQHF
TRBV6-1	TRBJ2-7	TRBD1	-	TGTGCCAGCAGTGAATGGGCAGGGGGCGCCTACGAGCAGTACTTC	CASSEWAGGAYEQYF
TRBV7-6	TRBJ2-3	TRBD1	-	TGTGCCAGCAGCCGACGACAGGGACGCACAGATACGCAGTATTTT	CASSRRQGRTDTQYF
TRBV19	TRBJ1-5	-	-	TGTGCCAGTATTTGGTCGAGCGGAAGCAATCAGCCCCAGCATTTT	CASIWSSGSNQPQHF
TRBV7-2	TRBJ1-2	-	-	TGTGCCAGCAGACTCACAGGGAACTATGGCTACACCTTC	CASRLTGNYGYTF
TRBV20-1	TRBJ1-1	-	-	TGCAGTGCTAGTTCTCGGCAGGGCCCCACTGAAGCTTTCTTT	CSASSRQGPTEAFF
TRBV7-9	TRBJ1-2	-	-	TGTGCCAGCAGCTACCTCGGGGACACTGTATATTATGGCTACACCTTC	CASSYLGDTVYYGYTF
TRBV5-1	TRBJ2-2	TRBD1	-	TGCGCCAGCAGAAGGCGGACAGGTTCGAGTACGGCCGGGGAGCTGTTTTTT	CASRRRTGSSTAGELFF
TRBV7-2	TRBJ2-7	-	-	TGTGCCAGCAGCTTCTCTCAGGCAACCTACGAGCAGTACTTC	CASSFSQATYEQYF
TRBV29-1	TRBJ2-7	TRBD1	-	TGCAGCGTTACCGGGACAGGGACCTACGAGCAGTACTTC	CSVTGTGTYEQYF
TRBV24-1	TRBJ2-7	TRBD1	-	TGTGCCACCAGTGACACCCGGGACAGGGGGTCTTACGAGCAGTACTTC	CATSDTRDRGSYEQYF
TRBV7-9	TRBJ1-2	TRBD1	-	TGTGCCAGCAGCTATATAAGGTCATCGTGGGACAGGGGGCAGAGAGGCTACACCTTC	CASSYIRSSWDRGQRGYTF
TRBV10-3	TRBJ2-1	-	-	TGTGCCATCGGCGGGCCCGGCGAGCAGTTCTTC	CAIGGPGEQFF
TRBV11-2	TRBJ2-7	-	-	TGTGCCAGCAGCCGCTTGCGGGGTTTGGGCGAGCAGTACTTC	CASSRLRGLGEQYF
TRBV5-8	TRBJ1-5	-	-	TGTGCCAGCAGCTTGGTAAGAGTGGGCAGTAGCAATCAGCCCCAGCATTTT	CASSLVRVGSSNQPQHF
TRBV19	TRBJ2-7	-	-	TGTGCCAGTAGCCGACAGCCCCACGAGCAGTACTTC	CASSRQPHEQYF
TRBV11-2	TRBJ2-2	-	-	TGTGCCAGCAGCTTAGGAGAAGGGGGCACCGGGGAGCTGTTTTTT	CASSLGEGGTGELFF
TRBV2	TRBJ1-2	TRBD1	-	TGTGCCAGCAGCGAACTTCGGACAGGGGGCGGTGGCTACACCTTC	CASSELRTGGGGYTF
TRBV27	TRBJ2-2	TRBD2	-	TGTGCCAGCAGTCTGATCAGGGAGCGGGGAAACGGGGAGCTGTTTTTT	CASSLIRERGNGELFF
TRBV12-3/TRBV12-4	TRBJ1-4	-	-	TGTGCCAGCAGTCCGTCTGAAAAACTGTTTTTT	CASSPSEKLFF
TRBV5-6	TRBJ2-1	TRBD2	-	TGTGCCAGCACCTTCGGGACTAGCCTTTATGAGCAGTTCTTC	CASTFGTSLYEQFF
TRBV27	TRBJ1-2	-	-	TGTGCCAGCAGTCCGTTTGGGGGGTCGGGTGATGGCTACACCTTC	CASSPFGGSGDGYTF
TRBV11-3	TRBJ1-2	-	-	TGTGCCAGCAGCTTGTGGAAGGAAGACTACGGCTACACCTTC	CASSLWKEDYGYTF
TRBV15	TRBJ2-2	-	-	TGTGCCACCAGTACAGGGATGGACACCGGGGAGCTGTTTTTT	CATSTGMDTGELFF
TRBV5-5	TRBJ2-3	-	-	TGTGCCAGCAGTCCTGGGACATCCCTAGGTATCGCAGATACGCAGTATTTT	CASSPGTSLGIADTQYF
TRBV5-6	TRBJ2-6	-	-	TGTGCCAGCAGTCTTAGACAGGGAGGATTCCTGACTTTC	CASSLRQGGFLTF
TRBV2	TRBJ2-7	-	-	TGTGCCAGCAGTGACAGGTTCGGCTCCTACGAGCAGTACTTC	CASSDRFGSYEQYF
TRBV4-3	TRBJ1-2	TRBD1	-	TGCGCCAGCAGCCAACAGGACAGGACAGTGATATATGGCTACACCTTC	CASSQQDRTVIYGYTF
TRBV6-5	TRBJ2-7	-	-	TGTGCCAGCAGACCAACAGGGAGGGTTGTCGAGCAGTACTTC	CASRPTGRVVEQYF
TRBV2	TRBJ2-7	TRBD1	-	TGTGCCAGCAGGGACAGGGGAGGTCCGGGAGAGCAGTACTTC	CASRDRGGPGEQYF
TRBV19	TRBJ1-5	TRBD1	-	TGTGCCAGTAGACCAGACAGGGGATTAAGTCAGCCCCAGCATTTT	CASRPDRGLSQPQHF